This TCR beta chain appears in the sequencing data of a study of blood T cells in healthy people across ages. The second PCR ran roughly 7 to 11 cycles with a sample-barcoded 5' primer and J-beta primers. TCRdb independently ran MiXCR on the 5' RACE reads; one entry per CDR3 protein. This sample has around 520,000 distinct CDR3 sequences, with about 25% found just once. CDR3 length equals 16 residues. V shed 0 bases, J shed 2 bases, and the junction held 6 bases outside the gene matches. Looked up from germline, CDR1 is MNHEY and CDR2 is SVGEGT. A few counts support this clonotype. These data also featured in a second study, about T cells of mothers and their children.

This TCR was sampled from a boy aged 2-9 years in good health. The genes are TRBV6-2 or TRBV6-3 and TRBJ2-7; 8 nucleotides agree with TRBD2. The sample comprised blood. This CDR3 reads CASSYSRLAGAYEQYF. For the CDR3, the DNA is TGTGCCAGCAGTTACTCGAGGCTAGCGGGTGCCTACGAGCAGTACTTC.